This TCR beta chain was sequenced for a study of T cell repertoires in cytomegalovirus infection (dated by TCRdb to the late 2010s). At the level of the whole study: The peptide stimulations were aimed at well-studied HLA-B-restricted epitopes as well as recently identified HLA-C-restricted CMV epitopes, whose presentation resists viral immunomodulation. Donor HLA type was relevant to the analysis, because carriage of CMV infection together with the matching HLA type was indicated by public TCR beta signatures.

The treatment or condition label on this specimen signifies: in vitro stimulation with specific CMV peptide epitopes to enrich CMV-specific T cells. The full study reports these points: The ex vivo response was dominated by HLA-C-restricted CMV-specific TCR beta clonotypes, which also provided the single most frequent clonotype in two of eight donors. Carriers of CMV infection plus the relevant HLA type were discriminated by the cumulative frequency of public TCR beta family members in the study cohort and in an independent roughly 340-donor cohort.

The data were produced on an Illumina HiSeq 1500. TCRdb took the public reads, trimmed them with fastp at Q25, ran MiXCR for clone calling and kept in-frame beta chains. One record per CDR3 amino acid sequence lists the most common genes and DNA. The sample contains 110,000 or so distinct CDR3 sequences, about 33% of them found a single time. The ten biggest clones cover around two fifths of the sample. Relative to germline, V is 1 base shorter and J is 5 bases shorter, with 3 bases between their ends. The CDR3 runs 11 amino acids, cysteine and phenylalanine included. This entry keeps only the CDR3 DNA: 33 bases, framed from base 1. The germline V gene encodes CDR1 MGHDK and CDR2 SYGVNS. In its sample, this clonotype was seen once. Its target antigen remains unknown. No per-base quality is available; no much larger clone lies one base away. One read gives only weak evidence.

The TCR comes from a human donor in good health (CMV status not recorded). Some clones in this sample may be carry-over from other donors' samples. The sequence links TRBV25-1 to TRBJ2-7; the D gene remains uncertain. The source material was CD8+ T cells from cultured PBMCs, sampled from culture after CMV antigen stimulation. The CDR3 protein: CASSELDEQYF. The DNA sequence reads TGTGCCAGCAGTGAATTAGACGAGCAGTACTTC.